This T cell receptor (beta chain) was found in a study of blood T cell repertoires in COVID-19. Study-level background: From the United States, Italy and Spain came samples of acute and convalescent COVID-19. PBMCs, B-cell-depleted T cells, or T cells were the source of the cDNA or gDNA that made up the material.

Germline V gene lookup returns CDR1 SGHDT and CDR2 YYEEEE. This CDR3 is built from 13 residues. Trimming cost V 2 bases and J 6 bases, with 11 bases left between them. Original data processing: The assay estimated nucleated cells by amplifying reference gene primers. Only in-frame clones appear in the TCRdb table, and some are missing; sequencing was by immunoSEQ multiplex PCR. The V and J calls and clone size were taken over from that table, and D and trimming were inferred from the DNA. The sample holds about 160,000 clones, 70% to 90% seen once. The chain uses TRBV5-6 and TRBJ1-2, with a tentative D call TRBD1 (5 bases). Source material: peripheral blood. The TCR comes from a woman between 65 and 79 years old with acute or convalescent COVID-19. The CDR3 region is CASSFAGADGYTF. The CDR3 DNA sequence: TGTGCCAGCAGCTTCGCTGGGGCCGATGGCTACACCTTC.